This T cell receptor (beta chain) was recorded in a study of T cell repertoires in cytomegalovirus infection. From germline, CDR1 is SGHRS and CDR2 YFSETQ. V dropped 1 base and J dropped 5 bases, with 9 bases sitting between them. The CDR3 runs to 14 residues. TCRdb used MiXCR to reprocess the reads, holding one entry per CDR3 protein. The sample lists approximately 500,000 distinct CDR3 sequences, about 11% occurring once. This TCR derives from a human donor in good health (CMV status not recorded). Some clones in this sample may be carry-over from other donors' samples. This chain joins TRBV5-1 and TRBJ2-2, with D perhaps matching TRBD1 (6 bases). Sequencing used PBMCs. CDR3 sequence (DNA): TGCGCCAGCAGCTTGCAGGGGCAAACCGGGGAGCTGTTTTTT. This translates into CASSLQGQTGELFF.